This TCR beta chain was retrieved from a study of molecular identifiers for immune sequencing clone quantification. Study at large: Replicate experiments took RNA from 20,000 or 100,000 naive CD8 cells, divided it five ways and sequenced four.

The V gene's germline CDR1 is SGHDN and CDR2 FVKESK. The CDR3 is 17 amino acids. As concerns this clonotype: Since a much larger clone is just one base distant, this may be a read error.

Listed TCR primers, together with previously described methods, were used for the bulk TCR libraries. TCRdb redid the calling of the PCR reads with MiXCR, one entry per CDR3 protein. The sample shows some 590,000 distinct CDR3 sequences, about 25% of them seen only once. This TCR was recovered from a human donor in good health. Some libraries in this study had Jurkat cell RNA spiked in. The sample consisted of naive CD8+ T cells from blood, with Jurkat cell RNA spiked in. The subset: FACS-sorted CD8+CD4-CCR7+CD45RA+ naive T cells. The chain combines TRBV14 with TRBJ2-6, with D uncertain. The CDR3 loop is CAGSLSVGYSGANVLTF. The CDR3 nucleotides read TGTGCCGGCAGCCTCAGTGTCGGATACTCTGGGGCCAACGTCCTGACTTTC. Looking up the rest from reference TRBV14 and TRBJ2-6 gives the full variable domain: EAGVTQFPSHSVIEKGQTVTLRCDPISGHDNLYWYRRVMGKEIKFLLHFVKESKQDESGMPNNRFLAERTGGTYSTLKVQPAELEDSGVYFCAGSLSVGYSGANVLTFGAGSRLTVL.